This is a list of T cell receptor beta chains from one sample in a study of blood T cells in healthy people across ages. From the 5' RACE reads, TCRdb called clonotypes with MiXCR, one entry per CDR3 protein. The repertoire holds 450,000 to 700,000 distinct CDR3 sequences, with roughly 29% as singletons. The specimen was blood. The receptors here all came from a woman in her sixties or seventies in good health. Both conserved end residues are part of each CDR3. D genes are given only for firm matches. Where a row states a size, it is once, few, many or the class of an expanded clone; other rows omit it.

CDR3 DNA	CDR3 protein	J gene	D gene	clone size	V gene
TGTGCCAGCAGCGAATTACCCGGGACAGGTCTTTCGGGGAAAAGCACTGAAGCTTTCTTT	CASSELPGTGLSGKSTEAFF	TRBJ1-1	TRBD1	.	TRBV13
TGTGCCAGCAGTTACAGGGTCAATCAGCCCCAGCATTTT	CASSYRVNQPQHF	TRBJ1-5	.	.	TRBV6-2/TRBV6-3
TGCAGCGTAGCGGGGCCAACCTACGAGCAGTACTTC	CSVAGPTYEQYF	TRBJ2-7	TRBD2	.	TRBV29-1
TGCGCCAGCAGCCAAAATCCAGGGTTGGATAATGAAAAACTGTTTTTT	CASSQNPGLDNEKLFF	TRBJ1-4	.	.	TRBV4-1
TGCAGTGCTTTGGGCACCCTGGGGGTAAACATTCAGTACTTC	CSALGTLGVNIQYF	TRBJ2-4	.	few	TRBV20-1
TGTGCCAGCAGCCAAGGGGGTCTACACAATGAGCAGTTCTTC	CASSQGGLHNEQFF	TRBJ2-1	.	.	TRBV3-1
TGTGCCAGCAGCCAAATGGACAGGGACGATCAGCCCCAGCATTTT	CASSQMDRDDQPQHF	TRBJ1-5	TRBD1	.	TRBV6-2/TRBV6-3
TGCAGTGCCATTAACAGGGGCATCCAAGAGACCCAGTACTTC	CSAINRGIQETQYF	TRBJ2-5	TRBD1	.	TRBV20-1
TGCAGCGTCGTTGGACAGGGGCGAACTAACTATGGCTACACCTTC	CSVVGQGRTNYGYTF	TRBJ1-2	TRBD1	.	TRBV29-1
TGTGCCAGCAGCCCTCTGGGGTGGGAAAACATTCAGTACTTC	CASSPLGWENIQYF	TRBJ2-4	.	.	TRBV7-2
TGTGCCAGCTCACCACCGGAAGGGGGCATAAATTCACCCCTCCACTTT	CASSPPEGGINSPLHF	TRBJ1-6	TRBD1	few	TRBV18
TGCGCCAGCAGGGGTTTTTATGGCTACACCTTC	CASRGFYGYTF	TRBJ1-2	.	.	TRBV4-3
TGTGCCAGCAGCTTACGCGGTCAGCAATACAATGAGCAGTTCTTC	CASSLRGQQYNEQFF	TRBJ2-1	.	.	TRBV7-6
TGTGCCAGCAGCTTAGATGCGGGTGACTCGTCCTACGAGCAGTACTTC	CASSLDAGDSSYEQYF	TRBJ2-7	.	.	TRBV7-2
TGTGCCAGCAGCTCCCGACAGGGTGGTGAACAACTGTTTTTT	CASSSRQGGEQLFF	TRBJ1-4	TRBD1	.	TRBV7-3
TGCAGTGTAGGAGGGCCCCCAGATACGCAGTATTTT	CSVGGPPDTQYF	TRBJ2-3	.	few	TRBV20-1
TGTGCCAGCAGCTTAATTTTACCGGGACCCAAAAACATTCAGTACTTC	CASSLILPGPKNIQYF	TRBJ2-4	.	.	TRBV7-2
TGCAGCGCAACGGTGGAATTTACTGAAGCTTTCTTT	CSATVEFTEAFF	TRBJ1-1	.	many	TRBV29-1
TGTGCCAGCAGCGTAAGGGCCGGAGGCGGGGAGCTGTTTTTT	CASSVRAGGGELFF	TRBJ2-2	.	few	TRBV9
TGTGCCAGCAGCGAGGGCCCAGGGGAGGAACTGTTTTTT	CASSEGPGEELFF	TRBJ1-4	.	few	TRBV9
TGTGCCAGCAGTTTACTGAGGGCTGGGGCCAACGTCCTGACTTTC	CASSLLRAGANVLTF	TRBJ2-6	.	few	TRBV27
TGTGCCAGCAGCAAAGACTGTAGGTTTTACAATGAGCAGTTCTTC	CASSKDCRFYNEQFF	TRBJ2-1	.	.	TRBV21-1
TGTGCCAGCAGCGTGGGTGTCGGCGGGGGGTCCTACGAGCAGTACTTC	CASSVGVGGGSYEQYF	TRBJ2-7	TRBD2	.	TRBV9
TGTGCCATCAGTAATCTGGACAATGAGCAGTTCTTC	CAISNLDNEQFF	TRBJ2-1	.	few	TRBV10-3
TGTGCCAGCAGCTTAGGTGTTTACCAAGAGACCCAGTACTTC	CASSLGVYQETQYF	TRBJ2-5	.	.	TRBV7-2
TGCAGTGCCGGCCCCTCGAACAATGAGCAGTTCTTC	CSAGPSNNEQFF	TRBJ2-1	.	.	TRBV20-1
TGCAGTGCTAGAAATCCGGGGGGAGAGACCCAGTACTTC	CSARNPGGETQYF	TRBJ2-5	TRBD2	.	TRBV20-1
TGTGCCAGCAGCGGCTCTCTAGCGGAGAGCACAGATACGCAGTATTTT	CASSGSLAESTDTQYF	TRBJ2-3	TRBD2	.	TRBV7-2
TGCAGTGCTAGAGATCCGAGCGGGGGGTCGATGGAGACCCAGTACTTC	CSARDPSGGSMETQYF	TRBJ2-5	TRBD2	.	TRBV20-1
TGCAGCGTTCGTAGGGACAGGGACGACTACGAGCAGTACTTC	CSVRRDRDDYEQYF	TRBJ2-7	TRBD1	.	TRBV29-1
TGTGCCAGCAGCCAATTGAACACTGAAGCTTTCTTT	CASSQLNTEAFF	TRBJ1-1	.	.	TRBV3-1
TGTGCCAGCAGCTTAGATAGGGGGGACACTGAAGCTTTCTTT	CASSLDRGDTEAFF	TRBJ1-1	.	.	TRBV7-2
TGTGCCAGCAGTTACAAGTCGTCAGTAGATACGCAGTATTTT	CASSYKSSVDTQYF	TRBJ2-3	.	.	TRBV6-2/TRBV6-3
TGTGCCAGCAGCACAACAAACAGGGGGATCTCTGGCTACACCTTC	CASSTTNRGISGYTF	TRBJ1-2	TRBD1	few	TRBV13
TGTGCCAGCAGTCCACCTACCTTGGAGACCCAGTACTTC	CASSPPTLETQYF	TRBJ2-5	.	few	TRBV7-9
TGCGCCAGCAGCCAAGGCCCAGGGCCAGATACGCAGTATTTT	CASSQGPGPDTQYF	TRBJ2-3	.	.	TRBV4-3
TGTGCCAGTAGTATAGGAGCAGCGGGACCCTCTGGGGCCAACGTCCTGACTTTC	CASSIGAAGPSGANVLTF	TRBJ2-6	TRBD2	.	TRBV19
TGCGCCAGCGCCACAGGACAGGAAGAGACCCAGTACTTC	CASATGQEETQYF	TRBJ2-5	TRBD1	.	TRBV4-1
TGCAGTGCTCAAGGACTAGCGGGGGGGTACCAAGAGACCCAGTACTTC	CSAQGLAGGYQETQYF	TRBJ2-5	TRBD2	.	TRBV20-1
TGTGCCTGCGGAGATCGAGGGAGAGCTAACTATGGCTACACCTTC	CACGDRGRANYGYTF	TRBJ1-2	.	.	TRBV7-3
TGTGCCAGCACCGGCGGGACTAGCGGGATAGGTGAGCAGTTCTTC	CASTGGTSGIGEQFF	TRBJ2-1	TRBD2	.	TRBV7-9
TGTGCCAGCAGTTCCCGGACTGGTGATACGCAGTATTTT	CASSSRTGDTQYF	TRBJ2-3	.	few	TRBV6-2/TRBV6-3
TGTGCCACCAGCAGAAGCATAGCCCGCGCTGAAGCTTTCTTT	CATSRSIARAEAFF	TRBJ1-1	.	.	TRBV15
TGTGCCAGTAGTATAGCCGGGACAGATAACACCGGGGAGCTGTTTTTT	CASSIAGTDNTGELFF	TRBJ2-2	TRBD1	.	TRBV19
TGTGCCAGCAGCCGCCCACAGGGGAGGAGAGAGACCCAGTACTTC	CASSRPQGRRETQYF	TRBJ2-5	.	.	TRBV7-8
TGCGCCAGCAGCTTGGTAGAGGGGGGCCTGGAGACCCAGTACTTC	CASSLVEGGLETQYF	TRBJ2-5	.	few	TRBV5-1
TGCAGTGTTCGTGGGGCTGGAGATACGCAGTATTTT	CSVRGAGDTQYF	TRBJ2-3	.	.	TRBV20-1
TGCAGCGTTGTGGATGTCACAGGGAACACTGAAGCTTTCTTT	CSVVDVTGNTEAFF	TRBJ1-1	.	.	TRBV29-1
TGTGCCAGCAGCGTCGGGACTAGCTCCACCTACGAGCAGTACTTC	CASSVGTSSTYEQYF	TRBJ2-7	TRBD2	.	TRBV7-2
TGTGCCAGCAGCTCTAAACAGGGGTATGGCTACACCTTC	CASSSKQGYGYTF	TRBJ1-2	TRBD1	.	TRBV7-8
TGTGCCAGCAGCTTAAGGAGGACTAATAGCAATGAGCAGTTCTTC	CASSLRRTNSNEQFF	TRBJ2-1	.	.	TRBV7-3